Listed below are T cell receptor beta chains from one sample, sequenced in a study of T cells after yellow fever vaccination. TCRdb re-called the 5' RACE reads with MiXCR, one entry per CDR3 protein. Seen here are approximately 31,000 distinct CDR3 sequences, over 9.5% observed once, and the top ten hold around 12%. This sample comprised PBMCs, either bulk or a sorted T-cell subset (CD4+, CD8+, memory, or dextramer-sorted; not recorded which), obtained around 15 days after the first yellow fever vaccination. All receptors derive from a man aged 18 to 29 who received the YFV17D yellow fever vaccine. The CDR3 runs from the conserved cysteine through the conserved F or W. A D gene is named only where the DNA matches it firmly. The listing skips clone size in some rows; elsewhere it reads once, few, many or a size class.

TRBJ1-3,TRBV6-5,many,-,TGTGCCAGCAGTTACGGGATCCAATCTGGAAACACCATATATTTT,CASSYGIQSGNTIYF
TRBJ1-1,TRBV5-6,few,-,TGTGCCAGCAGCTGGGGGCGACGGACTGAAGCTTTCTTT,CASSWGRRTEAFF
TRBJ1-5,TRBV10-3,many,-,TGTGCCATCAATTTACAGGGAAATCAGCCCCAGCATTTT,CAINLQGNQPQHF
TRBJ1-2,TRBV18,many,TRBD1,TGTGCCAGCTGCGCCGGGACAGATAACTATGGCTACACCTTC,CASCAGTDNYGYTF
TRBJ2-5,TRBV20-1,once,TRBD2,TGCAATGCTAGAGGGGGGCTAGCGGGGAGCCAAGAGACACAGTACTTC,CNARGGLAGSQETQYF
TRBJ2-7,TRBV18,many,-,TGTGCCAGCCACCCGGACTTCTCCTACGAGCAGTACTTC,CASHPDFSYEQYF
TRBJ1-1,TRBV5-1,many,-,TGCGCCAGCAGCTTGGCAAGACCAGCTACTGAAGCTTTCTTT,CASSLARPATEAFF
TRBJ2-3,TRBV5-1,many,-,TGCGCCAGCAGCTCCGAGGGGACAGATACGCAGTATTTT,CASSSEGTDTQYF
TRBJ1-4,TRBV5-1,many,-,TGCGCCAGCAGCTTGGCGGACCGTCGAAGCGAAAAACTGTTTTTT,CASSLADRRSEKLFF
TRBJ1-5,TRBV6-4,many,TRBD1,TGTGCCAGCAGTGAAGAGACAGGGGTAAGCAATCAGCCCCAGCATTTT,CASSEETGVSNQPQHF
TRBJ1-2,TRBV15,many,-,TGTGCCACCAGCAGAGCCGGCTTTAACTATGGCTACACCTTC,CATSRAGFNYGYTF
TRBJ2-1,TRBV24-1,many,-,TGTGCCACCAGCGCCCCCGGGACGGCGACCGATGAGCAGTTCTTC,CATSAPGTATDEQFF
TRBJ2-3,TRBV5-1,many,-,TGCGCCAGCCCCCCCCGGGGCCCAGATACGCAGTATTTT,CASPPRGPDTQYF
TRBJ2-1,TRBV20-1,many,TRBD2,TGCAGTGCTAGGCGGGGGGGAGGTGGGTATGAGCAGTTCTTC,CSARRGGGGYEQFF
TRBJ2-6,TRBV5-6,many,TRBD1,TGTGCCAGCAGCACGACAGGGGGCGGTGGAGCCAACGTCCTGACTTTC,CASSTTGGGGANVLTF
TRBJ1-5,TRBV18,many,-,TGTGCCAGCTCACCACAACAGGATAATCAGCCCCAGCATTTT,CASSPQQDNQPQHF
TRBJ1-2,TRBV4-3,many,TRBD1,TGCGCCAGCAGACAGGGGGACCGGCGGGACTATGGCTACACCTTC,CASRQGDRRDYGYTF
TRBJ1-1,TRBV7-2,many,-,TGTGCCAGCAGCTTAGTTGGGGGGAAGGCTGAAGCTTTCTTT,CASSLVGGKAEAFF
TRBJ1-6,TRBV6-5,many,-,TGTGCCAGCAGTTACAGGGGGTATAATTCACCCCTCCACTTT,CASSYRGYNSPLHF
TRBJ2-7,TRBV7-3,many,TRBD2,TGTGCCAGCAGCTTAAGGGGAGGGGATCCCTACGAGCAGTACTTC,CASSLRGGDPYEQYF
TRBJ1-5,TRBV5-1,-,TRBD1,TGCGCCAGCCCCATCGGAATCCCGGGACAGGGGACTATTAGCAATCAGCCCCAGCATTTT,CASPIGIPGQGTISNQPQHF
TRBJ2-5,TRBV7-3,many,-,TGTGCCAGCAGCACGGGGCAGCAAGAGACCCAGTACTTC,CASSTGQQETQYF
TRBJ1-2,TRBV5-8,many,-,TGTGCCAGCAGCCCGCTCGAGGTCCATGGCTACACCTTC,CASSPLEVHGYTF
TRBJ2-1,TRBV3-1,many,-,TGTGCCAGCAGCCAAAACTTGGGGGACCGTTGGTTCTTC,CASSQNLGDRWFF
TRBJ1-4,TRBV7-9,many,-,TGTGCCAGCATCCGCATCGCAACTAATGAAAAACTGTTTTTT,CASIRIATNEKLFF
TRBJ1-6,TRBV12-3/TRBV12-4,many,TRBD1,TGTGCCAGCAGTTTGGACAGGGAGGCTTCACCCCTCCACTTT,CASSLDREASPLHF
TRBJ2-5,TRBV29-1,many,-,TGCAGCGTTGAACTCCAGGGGGGACTAGTCATGGAAGAGACCCAGTACTTC,CSVELQGGLVMEETQYF
TRBJ1-1,TRBV15,many,-,TGTGCCACCAGCATAAGGAGCCAGCGGAACACTGAAGCTTTCTTT,CATSIRSQRNTEAFF
TRBJ2-1,TRBV20-1,many,TRBD2,TGCAGTGCTAGAGAGGGGACTACTCGACGGGGGCAGTTCTTC,CSAREGTTRRGQFF
TRBJ1-5,TRBV4-1,-,-,TGCGCCAGCAGCCAAGAAACCCGCTCGAGGGGCAATCAGCCCCAGCATTTT,CASSQETRSRGNQPQHF
TRBJ1-1,TRBV2,many,-,TGTGCCAGCACCTGGGGGACATCGAACACTGAAGCTTTCTTT,CASTWGTSNTEAFF
TRBJ2-1,TRBV11-2,many,TRBD2,TGTGCCAGCAGCATGACTAGCGCATACAATGAGCAGTTCTTC,CASSMTSAYNEQFF
TRBJ1-1,TRBV12-3/TRBV12-4,many,-,TGTGCCAGCAGTTTCGGCCCCCCTGGGACTGAAGCTTTCTTT,CASSFGPPGTEAFF
TRBJ1-1,TRBV5-1,many,-,TGCGCCAGCAGCTTCTCGACCGGCATGAACACTGAAGCTTTCTTT,CASSFSTGMNTEAFF
TRBJ2-5,TRBV24-1,many,-,TGTGCCACCAGTGACTCCAGACCCGGGCATGAGACCCAGTACTTC,CATSDSRPGHETQYF
TRBJ1-3,TRBV7-2,-,-,TGTGCCAGCAGCCCCGGGCCCGGGAGGGACACCATATATTTT,CASSPGPGRDTIYF
TRBJ2-7,TRBV9,many,-,TGTGCCAGCAGCGTAAGACCACGGGACAAGACCTACGAGCAGTACTTC,CASSVRPRDKTYEQYF
TRBJ1-2,TRBV5-1,many,-,TGCGCCAGCAGCTTGGCCTTCCAAAACTATGGCTACACCTTC,CASSLAFQNYGYTF
TRBJ2-4,TRBV20-1,many,TRBD2,TGCAGTGCTAGTCGGGGTAGCGGGGGTACAAACATTCAGTACTTC,CSASRGSGGTNIQYF